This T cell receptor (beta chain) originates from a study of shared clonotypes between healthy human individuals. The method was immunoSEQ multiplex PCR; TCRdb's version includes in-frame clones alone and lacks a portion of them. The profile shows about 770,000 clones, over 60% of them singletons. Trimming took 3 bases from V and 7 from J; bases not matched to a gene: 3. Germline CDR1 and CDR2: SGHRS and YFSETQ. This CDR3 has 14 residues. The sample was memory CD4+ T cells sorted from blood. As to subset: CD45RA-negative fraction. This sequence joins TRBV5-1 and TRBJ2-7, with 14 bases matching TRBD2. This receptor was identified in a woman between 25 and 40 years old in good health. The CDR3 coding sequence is TGCGCCAGCAGCTCGGGACTAGCGGGAGATGAGCAGTACTTC. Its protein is CASSSGLAGDEQYF. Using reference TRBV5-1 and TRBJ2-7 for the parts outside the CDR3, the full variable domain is KAGVTQTPRYLIKTRGQQVTLSCSPISGHRSVSWYQQTPGQGLQFLFEYFSETQRNKGNFPGRFSGRQFSNSRSEMNVSTLELGDSALYLCASSSGLAGDEQYFGPGTRLTVT.